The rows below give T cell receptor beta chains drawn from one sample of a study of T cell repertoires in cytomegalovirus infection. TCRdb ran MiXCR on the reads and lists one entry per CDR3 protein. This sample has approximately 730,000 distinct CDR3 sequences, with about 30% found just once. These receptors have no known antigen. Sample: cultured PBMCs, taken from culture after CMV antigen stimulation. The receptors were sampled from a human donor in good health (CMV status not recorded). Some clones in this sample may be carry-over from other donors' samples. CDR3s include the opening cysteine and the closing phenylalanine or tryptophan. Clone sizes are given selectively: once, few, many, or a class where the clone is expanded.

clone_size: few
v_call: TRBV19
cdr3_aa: CASSIGRQGADTQYF

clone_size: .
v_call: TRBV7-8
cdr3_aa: CASSWDRDPGELFF

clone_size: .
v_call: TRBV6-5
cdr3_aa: CASSSRGQGAPREQFF

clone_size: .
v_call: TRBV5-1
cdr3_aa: CASTKGGGDRSLSFGYTF

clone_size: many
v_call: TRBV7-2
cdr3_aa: CASSFLGGVGTDTQYF

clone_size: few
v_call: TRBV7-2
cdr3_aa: CASAWAGPDEQYF

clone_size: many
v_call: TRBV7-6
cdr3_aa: CASSLDSGTEAFF

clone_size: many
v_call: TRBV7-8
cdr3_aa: CASSLMGLAYEQYF

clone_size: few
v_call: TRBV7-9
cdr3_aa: CASSFGVQRGNEQFF

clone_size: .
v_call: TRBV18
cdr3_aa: CASLSGGNTEAFF

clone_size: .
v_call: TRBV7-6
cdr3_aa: CASSSEQGALGGELFF

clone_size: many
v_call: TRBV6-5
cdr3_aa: CASSLQSNEKLFF

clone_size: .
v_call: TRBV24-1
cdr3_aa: CATSDHNPDTQYF

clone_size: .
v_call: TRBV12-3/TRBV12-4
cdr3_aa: CASSLAGKGYEQYF

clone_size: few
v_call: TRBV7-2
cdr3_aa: CASSFDSVSSYEQYF

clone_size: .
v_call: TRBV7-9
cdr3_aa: CASSSDQRDTQYF

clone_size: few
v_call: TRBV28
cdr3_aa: CASSLPQGTPNEKLFF

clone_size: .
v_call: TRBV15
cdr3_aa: CATSRPRDYGYTF

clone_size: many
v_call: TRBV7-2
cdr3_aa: CASSPSPGTSGADTQYF

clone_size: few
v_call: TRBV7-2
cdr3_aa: CASSLYPGGDQHF

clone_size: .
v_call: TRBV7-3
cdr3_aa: CASSQWAGMNTEAFF

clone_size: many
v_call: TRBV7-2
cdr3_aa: CASSLWAGAGNTIYF

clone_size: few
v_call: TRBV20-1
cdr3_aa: CSAPLWVGGEYNEQFF

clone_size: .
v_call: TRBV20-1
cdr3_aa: CSARDARHSTDTQYF

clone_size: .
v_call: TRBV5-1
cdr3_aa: CASSIVGEDTEAFF

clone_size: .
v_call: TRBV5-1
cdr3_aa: CASSRGTRGGYNEQFF

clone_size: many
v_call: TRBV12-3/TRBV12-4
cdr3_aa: CASRGDNYGYTF

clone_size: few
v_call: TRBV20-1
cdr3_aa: CSARGRPGGGGPDTQYF

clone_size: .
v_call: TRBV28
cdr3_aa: CASRIPTDTEAFF

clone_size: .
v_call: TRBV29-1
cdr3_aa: CSVGLAGGSSTDTQYF

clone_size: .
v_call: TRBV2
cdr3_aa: CASSRDSSSGANVLTF

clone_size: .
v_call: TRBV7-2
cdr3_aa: CASSFRPPRFGELFF

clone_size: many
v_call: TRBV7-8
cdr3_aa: CASSLMAASGNTIYF

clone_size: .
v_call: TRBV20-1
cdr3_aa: CSARAVRETQYF

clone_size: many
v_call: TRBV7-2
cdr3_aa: CASSLVSNQETQYF

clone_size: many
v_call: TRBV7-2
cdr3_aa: CASSLEGLRAPRYNEQFF

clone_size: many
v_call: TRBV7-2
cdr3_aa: CASSLQGLYSNQPQHF

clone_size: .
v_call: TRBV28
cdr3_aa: CASSLLSEATQYF

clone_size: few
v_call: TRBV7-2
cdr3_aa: CASSLDSAHRSQYF

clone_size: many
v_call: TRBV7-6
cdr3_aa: CASSQTVQDEKLFF

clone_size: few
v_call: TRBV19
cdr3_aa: CASSPVAASYNEQFF

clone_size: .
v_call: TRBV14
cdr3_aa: CASSPRTPNTGELFF

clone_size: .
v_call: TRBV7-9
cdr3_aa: CASSFQPGAGQETQYF

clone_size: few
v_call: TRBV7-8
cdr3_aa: CASSQRQGDSPLHF

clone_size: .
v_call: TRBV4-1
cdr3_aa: CASSQDYPPTRMRDQETQYF

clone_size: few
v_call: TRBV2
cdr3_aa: CASSGDRTSAAPLHF

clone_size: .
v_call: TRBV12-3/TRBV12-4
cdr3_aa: CASSPLGGGIGELFF

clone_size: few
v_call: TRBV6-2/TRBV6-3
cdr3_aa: CASSYRRQHYNEQFF

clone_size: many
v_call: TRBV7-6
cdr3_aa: CASSDRETYEQYF